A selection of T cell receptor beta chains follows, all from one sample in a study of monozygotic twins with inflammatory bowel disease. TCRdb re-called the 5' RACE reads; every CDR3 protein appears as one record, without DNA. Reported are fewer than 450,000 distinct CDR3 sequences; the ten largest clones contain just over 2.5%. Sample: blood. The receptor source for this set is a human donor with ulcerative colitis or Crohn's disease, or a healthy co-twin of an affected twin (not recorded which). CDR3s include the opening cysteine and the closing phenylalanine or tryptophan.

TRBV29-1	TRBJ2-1	CSVERDRGGLEQFF
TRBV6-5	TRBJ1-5	CASSSEIETGASNQPQHF
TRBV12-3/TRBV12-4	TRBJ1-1	CASSFWGPGSEAFF
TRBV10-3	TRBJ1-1	CAAAKTGMNTEAFF
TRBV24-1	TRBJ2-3	CATSGSRDTQYF
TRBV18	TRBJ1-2	CASSPRGDGYTF
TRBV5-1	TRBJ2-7	CASSVGGLSYEQYF
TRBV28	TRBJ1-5	CASSLGYRAGNQPQHF
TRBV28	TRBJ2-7	CASSLGVTGLSYEQYF
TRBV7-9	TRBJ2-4	CASSSNLDFAAKNIQYF
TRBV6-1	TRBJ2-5	CASIPSGLAGGNQYF
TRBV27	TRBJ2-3	CASSLPGQGTDTQYF
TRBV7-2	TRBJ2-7	CASSLAGTVLSYEQYF
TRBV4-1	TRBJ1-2	CASSQDPMGQIYGYTF
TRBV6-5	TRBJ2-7	CATIDVAYEQYF
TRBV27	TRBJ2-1	CASSLDGDGYNEQFF
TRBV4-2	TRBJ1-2	CASSQVGIQGAQGYTF
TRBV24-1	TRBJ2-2	CATSASTGFDLLGELFF
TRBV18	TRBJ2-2	CASSPGTSSPTGELFF
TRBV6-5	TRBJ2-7	CASRPGQLYEQYF
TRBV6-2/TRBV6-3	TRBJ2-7	CASSSPTSISLDEQYF
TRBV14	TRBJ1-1	CASSQVMGQGIGNTEAFF
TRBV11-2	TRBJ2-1	CASSALPVLNEQFF
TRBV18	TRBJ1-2	CASSPPAGAYGYTF
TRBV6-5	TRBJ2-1	CASSYSEGGKSKQFF
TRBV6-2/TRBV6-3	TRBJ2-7	CASSYYQGWSYEQNF
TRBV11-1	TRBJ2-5	CASSYRTLAGGQRETQYF